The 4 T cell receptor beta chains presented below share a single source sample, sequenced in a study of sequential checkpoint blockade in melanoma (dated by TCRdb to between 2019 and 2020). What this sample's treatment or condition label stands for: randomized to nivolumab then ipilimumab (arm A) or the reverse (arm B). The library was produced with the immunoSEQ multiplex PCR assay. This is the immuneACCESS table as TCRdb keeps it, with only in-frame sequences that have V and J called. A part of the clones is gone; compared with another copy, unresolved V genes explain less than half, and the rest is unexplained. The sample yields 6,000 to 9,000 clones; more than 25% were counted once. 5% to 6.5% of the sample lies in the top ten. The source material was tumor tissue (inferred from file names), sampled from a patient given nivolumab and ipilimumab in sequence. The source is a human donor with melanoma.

The CDR3 loop is CASSPGGALGEKLFF. The CDR3 DNA sequence: TGCGCCAGCAGCCCTGGTGGGGCGCTGGGGGAAAAACTGTTTTTT. The chain is built from TRBV10-2 and TRBJ1-4; D is possibly TRBD1 (5 bases). The germline gives CDR1 WSHSY, CDR2 SAAADI. This CDR3 comprises 15 residues. Trimming cost V 6 bases and J 8 bases, with 19 bases left between them.

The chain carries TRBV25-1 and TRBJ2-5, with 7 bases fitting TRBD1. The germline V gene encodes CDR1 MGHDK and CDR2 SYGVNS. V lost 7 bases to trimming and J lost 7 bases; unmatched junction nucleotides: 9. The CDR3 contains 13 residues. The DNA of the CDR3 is TGTGCCAGCAAGGACAGGAATCGAGTGACCCAGTACTTC. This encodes CASKDRNRVTQYF.

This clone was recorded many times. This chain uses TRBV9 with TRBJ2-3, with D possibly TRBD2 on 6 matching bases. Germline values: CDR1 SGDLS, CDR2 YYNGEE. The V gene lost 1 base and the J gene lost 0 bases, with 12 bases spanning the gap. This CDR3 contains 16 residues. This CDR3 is CASSVSLRGSTDTQYF. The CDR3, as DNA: TGTGCCAGCAGCGTAAGTCTCCGGGGGAGCACAGATACGCAGTATTTT.

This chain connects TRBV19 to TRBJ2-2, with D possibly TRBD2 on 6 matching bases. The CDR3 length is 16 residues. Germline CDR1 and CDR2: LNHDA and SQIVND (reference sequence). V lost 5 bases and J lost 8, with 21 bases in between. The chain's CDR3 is CASSQAGRAVGGELFF. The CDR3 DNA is TGTGCCAGTAGTCAAGCGGGCAGGGCCGTCGGAGGGGAGCTGTTTTTT.